The clone carrying this TCR beta chain was seen many times. The data derive from a study of low-dose radiotherapy and immunotherapy resistance in tumors. cDNA synthesis used a TRAV/TRBV-specific primer set for both chains. TCR amplification ran 20 PCR cycles using constant-region and V-primer adapter primers. TCRdb reprocessed the reads with MiXCR, giving one entry per CDR3 protein. This sample has 65,000 to 85,000 distinct CDR3 sequences, with over 15% found just once. Time point in this sample: after trial treatment. Stated treatment: LDRT plus nivolumab, ipilimumab, low-dose cyclophosphamide and aspirin (RACIN trial). Donors were dosed with nivolumab and ipilimumab; they also received aspirin, low-dose cyclophosphamide and low-dose radiotherapy. Here the sequenced sample was PBMCs, taken after low-dose radiotherapy plus immunotherapy. The sequence was collected from a male donor with prostate cancer.

As DNA, the CDR3 is TGTGCCAGCAGCCTCGGGGGCGTGAAAGAGACCCAGTACTTC. This sequence encodes CASSLGGVKETQYF. The chain employs TRBV7-2 and TRBJ2-5, with D perhaps being TRBD1 or TRBD2 (6 bases each). Trimming removed 5 bases from V and 3 bases from J, with 13 bases in between. From germline, CDR1 is SGHTA and CDR2 FQGNSA. CDR3 length: 14 residues.